The 7 T cell receptor beta chains below all came from one sample that was sequenced in a study of OX40 agonist ivuxolimab in advanced cancers. Produced via immunoSEQ multiplex PCR; TCRdb's table is partial and in-frame only. Here the sample spans approximately 48,000 clones, about 80% being singletons. This specimen consisted of CD4+ or CD8+ T cells sorted from blood, obtained in a trial of the OX40 agonist ivuxolimab. These receptor sequences come from an adult with an advanced solid tumor such as melanoma, head and neck, liver or kidney cancer.

This sequence joins TRBV10-3 and TRBJ1-1; TRBD1 aligns across 7 bases. The V segment lost 4 bases and the J segment 1 base; nucleotides outside the gene matches: 3. The CDR3 totals 14 residues. Germline V CDR1 and CDR2: ENHRY, SYGVKD. The CDR3, as DNA: TGTGCCATCAGTGGACAGGGAGGGAACACTGAAGCTTTCTTT. It codes for CAISGQGGNTEAFF.

V gene TRBV9 combines with J gene TRBJ2-2; tentatively, D is TRBD2 (6 bases). The CDR3 runs 18 residues. V was trimmed by 0 bases and J by 2 bases, leaving 17 bases between them. Per the germline V gene, CDR1 is SGDLS and CDR2 is YYNGEE. The CDR3 coding sequence is TGTGCCAGCAGCGTAGGGATGAGGGCGGGGATAAACACCGGGGAGCTGTTTTTT. This translates into CASSVGMRAGINTGELFF.

The CDR3 protein is CASSLAGGPGDTQYF. The CDR3 DNA sequence: TGCGCCAGCAGCTTAGCGGGAGGGCCCGGGGATACGCAGTATTTT. The chain joins TRBV5-1 to TRBJ2-3, with TRBD2 matching over 10 bases. The germline CDR1 and CDR2 sequences are SGHRS and YFSETQ. Losses at the gene ends were 2 bases for V and 6 bases for J; bases not matched to a gene: 6. The length of the CDR3 is 15 residues.

This clone was observed a few times. The sample contains more than one DNA sequence encoding this CDR3. The chain couples TRBV6-1 to TRBJ1-5; D is unclear. The CDR3 extends over 14 amino acids. Germline V lookup: CDR1 MNHNS, CDR2 SASEGT. Deletions cut 7 bases from V and 1 base from J, with 11 bases between. In DNA form, the CDR3 reads TGTGCCAGCAACCCGACCGGGAGCAATCAGCCCCAGCATTTT. This translates into CASNPTGSNQPQHF.

The genes are TRBV6-4 and TRBJ1-1, with 9 bases matching TRBD1. CDR3 length equals 13 residues. Germline lookup yields CDR1 MRHNA and CDR2 SNTAGT. Trimming took 5 bases from V and 5 from J; bases not matched to a gene: 3. The CDR3 region has the DNA TGTGCCAGCAGTTCGACAGGGGGAACTGAAGCTTTCTTT. Its translation: CASSSTGGTEAFF.

This chain links TRBV7-9 with TRBJ1-2, with D perhaps matching TRBD1 (5 bases). There are 14 residues in the CDR3. Trimming took off 5 bases at V and 4 bases at J, with 14 bases between the two ends. The V gene's germline CDR1 is SEHNR and CDR2 FQNEAQ (reference sequence). The CDR3 is CASSPREILYGYTF. CDR3 DNA sequence: TGTGCCAGCAGCCCCAGGGAGATCCTCTATGGCTACACCTTC.

The J gene is TRBJ1-2, the V gene TRBV6-5; D is ambiguous. Germline CDR1 is MNHEY and CDR2 is SVGAGI. The CDR3 is 13 amino acids. V lost 0 bases, J lost 6 bases, and 8 bases lay in between. The CDR3 reads CASSYSSAHGYTF. The CDR3 region has the DNA TGTGCCAGCAGTTACTCGAGTGCACATGGCTACACCTTC.